This T cell receptor (beta chain) was captured by sequencing in a study of blood T cell repertoires in COVID-19. Overall study: The samples span acute and convalescent COVID-19 from the United States, Italy and Spain. The analysed material was cDNA or gDNA that came from T cells, B-cell-depleted T cells, or PBMCs.

The CDR3 is 17 residues long. V shed 2 bases and J 4 bases; nucleotides not matched to a gene: 8. Germline V lookup: CDR1 SNHLY, CDR2 FYNNEI. Original data processing: For nucleated cells, counts were estimated from reference gene primer amplification. Using immunoSEQ multiplex PCR, the repertoire was profiled, and TCRdb retains in-frame clones only, with some absent. V and J calls and clone size follow that table, whereas D and trimming were derived from the DNA. The sample carries around 92,000 clones, roughly 87% recorded once. The TCR comes from an elderly woman with active COVID-19. The chain joins TRBV2 to TRBJ2-1, with 10 positions matching TRBD2. Sequencing was performed on peripheral blood. The CDR3 DNA reads TGTGCCAGCAGTGAACTAGCGGGGGTAATAGGGTACAATGAGCAGTTCTTC. Its protein is CASSELAGVIGYNEQFF.